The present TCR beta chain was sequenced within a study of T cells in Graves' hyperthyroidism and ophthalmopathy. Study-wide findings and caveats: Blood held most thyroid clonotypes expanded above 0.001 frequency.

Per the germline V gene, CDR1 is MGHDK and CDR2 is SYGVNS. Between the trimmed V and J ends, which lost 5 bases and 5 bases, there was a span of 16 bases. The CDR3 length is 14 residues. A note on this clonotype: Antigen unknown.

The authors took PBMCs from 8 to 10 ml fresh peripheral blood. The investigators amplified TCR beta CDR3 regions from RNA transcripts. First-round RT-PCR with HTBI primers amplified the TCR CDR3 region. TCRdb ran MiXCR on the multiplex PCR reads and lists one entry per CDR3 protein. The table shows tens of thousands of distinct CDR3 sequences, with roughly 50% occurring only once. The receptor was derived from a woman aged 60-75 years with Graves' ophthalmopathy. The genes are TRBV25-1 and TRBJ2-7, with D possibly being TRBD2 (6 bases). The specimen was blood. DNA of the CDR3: TGTGCCAGCAGTCCGGGACTGGTCTACCACGAGCAGTACTTC. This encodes CASSPGLVYHEQYF.